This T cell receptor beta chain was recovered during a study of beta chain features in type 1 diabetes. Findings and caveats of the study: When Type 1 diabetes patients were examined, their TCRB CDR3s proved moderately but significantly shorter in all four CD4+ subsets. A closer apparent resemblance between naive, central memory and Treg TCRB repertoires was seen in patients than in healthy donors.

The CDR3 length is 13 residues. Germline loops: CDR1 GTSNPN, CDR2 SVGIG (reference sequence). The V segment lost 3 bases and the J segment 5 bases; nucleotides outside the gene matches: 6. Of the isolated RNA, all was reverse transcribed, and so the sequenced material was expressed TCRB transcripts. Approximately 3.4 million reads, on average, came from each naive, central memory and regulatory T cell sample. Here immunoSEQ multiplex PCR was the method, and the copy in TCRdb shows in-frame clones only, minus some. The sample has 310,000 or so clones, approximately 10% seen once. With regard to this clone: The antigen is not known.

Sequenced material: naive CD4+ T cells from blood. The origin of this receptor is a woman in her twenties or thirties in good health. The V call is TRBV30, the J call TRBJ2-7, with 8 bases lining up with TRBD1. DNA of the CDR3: TGTGCCTGGAGGGGCAGGGGGCTCCACGAGCAGTACTTC. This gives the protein CAWRGRGLHEQYF.